This is a list of T cell receptor beta chains from one sample in a study of blood T cell repertoires in COVID-19. Assay used: immunoSEQ multiplex PCR; TCRdb lists only in-frame clones, some missing. The sample carries roughly 190,000 clones, about 88% recorded once. Sequenced sample: PBMCs or T cells enriched from blood (not recorded which). The receptors come from a woman aged 25 to 39 who had recovered from COVID-19. CDR3s include the opening cysteine and the closing phenylalanine or tryptophan. A D gene is named only where the DNA matches it firmly. Some rows mark clone size as missing; the rest say once, few, many or name a class of expanded clone.

>TRBD2|TRBV27|once|TRBJ2-7|16
TGTGCCAGCAGTTTATCCTGGACTAGAGTCTCCTACGAGCAGTACTTC
CASSLSWTRVSYEQYF
>TRBD1|TRBV18|.|TRBJ1-3|16
TGTGCCAGCTCACCATCAGGGGGGCGACCTGGAAACACCATATATTTT
CASSPSGGRPGNTIYF
>.|TRBV28|.|TRBJ1-2|11
TGTGCCAGCACCACAGACTATGGCTACACCTTC
CASTTDYGYTF
>.|TRBV6-1|.|TRBJ1-3|15
TGTGCCAGCAGTGAAGATGGCAGCTCTGGAAACACCATATATTTT
CASSEDGSSGNTIYF
>.|TRBV19|.|TRBJ1-5|14
TGTGCCAGTAGCCAGGGGTTTGACAATCAGCCCCAGCATTTT
CASSQGFDNQPQHF
>.|TRBV30|.|TRBJ1-1|13
TGTGCCTGGAGGAGGGCTGGGAACACTGAAGCTTTCTTT
CAWRRAGNTEAFF
>.|TRBV19|.|TRBJ1-5|14
TGTGCCAGTACCCTAGGGGATACAGGGACGCCCCAGCATTTT
CASTLGDTGTPQHF
>TRBD1|TRBV5-4|.|TRBJ1-4|16
TGTGCCAGCAGCGGGGGACAGGGGGACGTATACGAAAAACTGTTTTTT
CASSGGQGDVYEKLFF
>TRBD2|TRBV28|.|TRBJ2-7|14
TGTGCCAGCATGGCTAGCGGGGCGACCTACGAGCAGTACTTC
CASMASGATYEQYF
>.|TRBV10-2|.|TRBJ2-3|13
TGCGCCAGCCGGGTCCGTAGCACAGATACGCAGTATTTT
CASRVRSTDTQYF
>TRBD2|TRBV4-2|.|TRBJ2-1|17
TGTGCCAGCAGCCAAGAAAGGCTAGCGGGAGAGTACAATGAGCAGTTCTTC
CASSQERLAGEYNEQFF
>.|TRBV7-9|.|TRBJ2-3|15
TGTGCCAGCAGCTTTCCTAGGCCTAGCACAGATACGCAGTATTTT
CASSFPRPSTDTQYF
>TRBD1|TRBV4-1|once|TRBJ2-3|16
TGCGCCAGCAGCCAGCAGGGGGCCCCTAGCACAGATACGCAGTATTTT
CASSQQGAPSTDTQYF
>.|TRBV3-1/TRBV3-2|few|TRBJ2-1|13
TGTGCCAGCAGCCAAGGTTGGACTTGGGAGCAGTTCTTC
CASSQGWTWEQFF
>TRBD1|TRBV19|.|TRBJ1-6|15
TGTGCCAGTACCCAGACAGGGGGCTATAATTCACCCCTCCACTTT
CASTQTGGYNSPLHF
>TRBD1|TRBV6-5|.|TRBJ2-7|13
TGTGCCAGCACCCCCGGGACAGGGTTCGAGCAGTACTTC
CASTPGTGFEQYF
>TRBD2|TRBV11-2|few|TRBJ2-1|15
TGTGCCAGCAGCTTACGGACTAGCGGGGACCTTGAGCAGTTCTTC
CASSLRTSGDLEQFF
>.|TRBV7-2|.|TRBJ2-2|14
TGTGCCAGCAGCTTAGGACAGAACACCGGGGAGCTGTTTTTT
CASSLGQNTGELFF
>TRBD1|TRBV28|.|TRBJ2-2|16
TGTGCCAGCAGTTTACTCCCGGGACAGGGAACCGGGGAGCTGTTTTTT
CASSLLPGQGTGELFF
>TRBD2|TRBV7-9|.|TRBJ2-1|17
TGTGCCAGCAGCCCCCCCGGACTAGCGGGAGGGCCGGGTGAGCAGTTCTTC
CASSPPGLAGGPGEQFF
>.|TRBV5-6|.|TRBJ1-4|13
TGTGCCAGCAGCTCCCGGGGTACCGGAAAACTGTTTTTT
CASSSRGTGKLFF
>.|TRBV19|.|TRBJ2-1|11
TGTGCCAGTAGGACCGGGACAGAGCAGTTCTTC
CASRTGTEQFF
>.|TRBV9|.|TRBJ2-5|13
TGTGCCAGCAGCGCCGGGATAAAAGAGACCCAGTACTTC
CASSAGIKETQYF
>.|TRBV5-1|.|TRBJ1-3|15
TGCGCCAGCAGCTTGGCCTCGGGGTCTGGAAACACCATATATTTT
CASSLASGSGNTIYF
>TRBD1|TRBV24-1|.|TRBJ2-2|17
TGTGCCACCAGTGATTTGGTCGGACAGGGTGGAATTGAGGAGCTGTTTTTT
CATSDLVGQGGIEELFF
>.|TRBV3-1/TRBV3-2|.|TRBJ1-2|14
TGTGCCAGCAGCCAAGCTGGGCGCGTCTATGGCTACACCTTC
CASSQAGRVYGYTF
>TRBD1|TRBV10-2|.|TRBJ1-6|16
TGCGCCAGCAAAGATGACAGGGACCTTATGAATTCACCCCTCCACTTT
CASKDDRDLMNSPLHF
>TRBD1|TRBV18|.|TRBJ1-6|17
TGTGCCAGCTCACCACTGGGGACAGGGGATTCGGATTCACCCCTCCACTTT
CASSPLGTGDSDSPLHF
>TRBD1|TRBV4-1|.|TRBJ1-1|15
TGCGCCAGCAGCCAAGAAGGGGGCAGGGACACTGAAGCTTTCTTT
CASSQEGGRDTEAFF
>TRBD2|TRBV5-1|few|TRBJ2-3|16
TGCGCCAGCAGCTCGCGACTAGCGGGGGGCCCAGATACGCAGTATTTT
CASSSRLAGGPDTQYF
>.|TRBV15|.|TRBJ2-1|15
TGTGCCACCAGCAGAGGTCGGAGCTCCTACAATGAGCAGTTCTTC
CATSRGRSSYNEQFF
>.|TRBV27|.|TRBJ2-7|14
TGTGCCAGCAGTTTATTCAGGGGTAATTACGAGCAGTACTTC
CASSLFRGNYEQYF
>.|TRBV19|.|TRBJ1-5|16
TGTGCCAGTAGTATAGATTCGTACGAAGCGGGGCAGCCCCAGCATTTT
CASSIDSYEAGQPQHF
>.|TRBV28|.|TRBJ2-3|15
TGTGCCAGCACCCCTTCCCGCCGAAGAGGGCATACGCAGTATTTT
CASTPSRRRGHTQYF
>.|TRBV25-1|.|TRBJ1-1|12
TGTGCCAGCAGTGTTAAGGGGACACCCGATTTCTTT
CASSVKGTPDFF
>TRBD1|TRBV7-2|.|TRBJ1-2|15
TGTGCCAGCAGCTTAGGACAGGGCCTACTATATGGCTACACCTTC
CASSLGQGLLYGYTF
>.|TRBV27|.|TRBJ2-3|16
TGTGCCAGCAGTACCGGACTCACTCCTAGCACAGATACGCAGTATTTT
CASSTGLTPSTDTQYF
>TRBD2|TRBV28|.|TRBJ2-3|15
TGTGCCAGCAGAGAAGCGGGGGGGGGCACAGATACGCAGTATTTT
CASREAGGGTDTQYF
>.|TRBV30|.|TRBJ1-4|14
TGTGCCTGGAGTGGCAGGGGAAAGGGTGAAAAACTGTTTTTT
CAWSGRGKGEKLFF